Following are 29 T cell receptor beta chains from one sample sequenced in a study of CD8 T cells in Susac syndrome. Random hexamers were used to reverse transcribe the RNA input (about 0.5 to 1 ug). TCRdb itself ran the immunoSEQ multiplex PCR reads through MiXCR, one entry per CDR3 protein. The data hold fewer than 350,000 distinct CDR3 sequences, with under 95% observed a single time. Specimen: CD4+ T cells from PBMCs. These receptors were taken from a human donor with multiple sclerosis.

The chain carries TRBV6-2 or TRBV6-3 and TRBJ2-1, with TRBD2 as a possible D gene (5 bases). The V end was cut by 4 bases, the J end by 7 bases, with 20 bases between. The germline CDR1 and CDR2 sequences are MNHEY and SVGEGT. The CDR3 consists of 16 residues. CDR3: CASSSQAAPSGNEQFF. The CDR3 DNA is TGTGCCAGCAGTTCTCAAGCCGCACCCTCGGGGAATGAGCAGTTCTTC.

This chain links TRBV9 with TRBJ2-3; D could derive from TRBD1 or TRBD2 (6 bases each). CDR1 is SGDLS, CDR2 YYNGEE, per germline. The CDR3 spans 15 residues. V was shortened by 4 bases and J by 1 base, with 13 bases between the two germline ends. CDR3: CASSTRGVGTDTQYF. Written as DNA, the CDR3 is TGTGCCAGCAGCACGAGGGGGGTCGGCACAGATACGCAGTATTTT. Full variable domain (rest looked up from reference TRBV9 and TRBJ2-3): DSGVTQTPKHLITATGQRVTLRCSPRSGDLSVYWYQQSLDQGLQFLIQYYNGEERAKGNILERFSAQQFPDLHSELNLSSLELGDSALYFCASSTRGVGTDTQYFGPGTRLTVL.

The genes are TRBV5-1 and TRBJ1-4, with TRBD1 identical over 9 bases. The CDR3 spans 13 residues. V shed 3 bases, J shed 6 bases, and the junction held 0 bases outside the gene matches. Germline CDR1 is SGHRS and CDR2 is YFSETQ. CDR3 bases: TGCGCCAGCAGCTGGACAGGGGATGAAAAACTGTTTTTT. Its translation: CASSWTGDEKLFF.

The V call is TRBV15, the J call TRBJ1-4; 8 positions agree with TRBD1. The CDR3 sequence is 13 residues long. Looked up from germline, CDR1 is LNHNV and CDR2 is YYDKDF (reference sequence). Trimming took 5 bases from V and 7 from J; bases not matched to a gene: 3. CDR3 sequence reads: CATSQGAGEKLFF. The CDR3 nucleotides read TGTGCCACCAGCCAGGGGGCGGGTGAAAAACTGTTTTTT. Looking up the rest from reference TRBV15 and TRBJ1-4 gives the full variable domain: DAMVIQNPRYQVTQFGKPVTLSCSQTLNHNVMYWYQQKSSQAPKLLFHYYDKDFNNEADTPDNFQSRRPNTSFCFLDIRSPGLGDTAMYLCATSQGAGEKLFFGSGTQLSVL.

The CDR3 is CASSSYPPGRSYDEQFF. CDR3 sequence (DNA): TGTGCCAGCAGCTCGTACCCCCCGGGGCGCTCCTATGATGAGCAGTTCTTC. The chain couples TRBV7-2 to TRBJ2-1, with D perhaps assigned TRBD1 or TRBD2 (5 bases each). The CDR3 is 17 residues long. CDR1 and CDR2 (germline): SGHTA, FQGNSA. Trimming pared 4 bases from V and 8 bases from J, leaving 24 bases between. The whole variable domain, filled in from reference TRBV7-2 and TRBJ2-1, reads GAGVSQSPSNKVTEKGKDVELRCDPISGHTALYWYRQSLGQGLEFLIYFQGNSAPDKSGLPSDRFSAERTGGSVSTLTIQRTQQEDSAVYLCASSSYPPGRSYDEQFFGPGTRLTVL.

The chain is built from TRBV7-9 and TRBJ2-1; the D gene is possibly TRBD1 (5 bases). The V end was cut by 2 bases, the J end by 6 bases, with 17 bases between. The CDR3 spans 16 residues. Germline V gene sequence: CDR1 SEHNR, CDR2 FQNEAQ (reference sequence). The CDR3 is CASSLRTQGWGNEQFF. The CDR3 DNA sequence: TGTGCCAGCAGCTTACGCACGCAGGGCTGGGGCAATGAGCAGTTCTTC.

This clonotype was picked up a small number of times. This rearrangement joins TRBV5-1 to TRBJ2-2, with 7 nucleotides matching TRBD1. Per germline, CDR1 SGHRS and CDR2 YFSETQ. The CDR3 has 15 amino acids. J was trimmed by 2 bases and V by 6 bases; bases with no gene match: 7. Here the CDR3 reads CASTRDSRNTGELFF. CDR3 in DNA: TGCGCCAGCACCCGGGACAGTCGTAACACCGGGGAGCTGTTTTTT.

This rearrangement joins TRBV6-1 to TRBJ2-7; D not resolved. Germline V gives CDR1 MNHNS, CDR2 SASEGT. The V and J ends lost 3 bases and 2 bases respectively, with 8 bases between them. The CDR3 is 13 residues long. The CDR3 protein is CASSEGLPYEQYF. CDR3 sequence (DNA): TGTGCCAGCAGTGAGGGCTTACCCTACGAGCAGTACTTC.

The rearrangement joins TRBV12-5 to TRBJ1-1; D not certain. Trimming took 3 bases from V and 1 from J, leaving 9 bases between them. CDR1 and CDR2 from the germline V gene are LGHNT and FRNRAP. The CDR3 has 14 residues. The CDR3 protein is CASGFAGRNTEAFF. In nucleotides, the CDR3 is TGTGCTAGTGGTTTTGCGGGCCGGAACACTGAAGCTTTCTTT.

CDR3 residues: CASSPSPANTEAFF. DNA for the CDR3: TGTGCCAGCAGCCCCAGTCCGGCGAACACTGAAGCTTTCTTT. The chain recombines TRBV11-3 with TRBJ1-1; D is ambiguous. The CDR3 loop spans 14 amino acids. Germline CDR1 is SGHNT and CDR2 is YENEEA. V was clipped by 5 bases and J by 1 base, with 11 bases between them.

CDR3 protein: CASSFSGSGNTIYF. The CDR3 DNA sequence: TGTGCCAGCAGTTTCTCCGGCTCTGGAAACACCATATATTTT. The chain uses TRBV12-3 or TRBV12-4 and TRBJ1-3, with no clear D. This CDR3 spans 14 amino acids. With 3 bases removed from V and 0 bases from J, the gap between germline ends came to 6 bases.

The genes are TRBV20-1 and TRBJ2-7; D tentatively reads TRBD1 or TRBD2 (5 bases each). The length of the CDR3 is 13 residues. CDR1 DFQATT and CDR2 SNEGSKA come from the germline V gene (reference sequence). Trimming shortened V by 6 bases and J by 2 bases, and 14 bases separated the two germline ends. The DNA of the CDR3 is TGCAGTGCCCTCCGGGGCAGAGCCTACGAGCAGTACTTC. Translating gives CSALRGRAYEQYF.

The V gene is TRBV20-1, the J gene TRBJ1-5; 7 bases agree with TRBD1. The V gene end was trimmed by 5 bases and the J gene end by 4 bases; junction bases not matched to a gene: 11. Germline CDR1 is DFQATT and CDR2 is SNEGSKA (reference sequence). The CDR3 runs 15 residues. Written as DNA, the CDR3 is TGCAGTGCTCCACCCCCGGGACAGCTTAATCAGCCCCAGCATTTT. Translation: CSAPPPGQLNQPQHF.

The chain joins TRBV4-1 to TRBJ2-1, with D maybe TRBD1 (6 bases). V gave up 1 base and J gave up 9 bases, with 13 bases separating them. The CDR3 spans 14 residues. Germline V gene sequence: CDR1 MGHRA, CDR2 YSYEKL. The CDR3 spells CASSQVSQGSEQFF. The CDR3 nucleotides read TGCGCCAGCAGCCAAGTATCCCAGGGGAGTGAGCAGTTCTTC.

The chain joins TRBV15 to TRBJ2-3, with D perhaps assigned TRBD1 or TRBD2 (5 bases each). The CDR3 has 15 amino acids. Germline V CDR1 and CDR2: LNHNV, YYDKDF (reference sequence). Trimming removed 0 bases from V and 4 bases from J, with 11 bases in between. The CDR3 sequence: CATSREGVESDTQYF. CDR3 in DNA: TGTGCCACCAGCAGAGAGGGGGTTGAGTCAGATACGCAGTATTTT.

This chain uses TRBV6-5 with TRBJ2-5; 9 nucleotides match TRBD1. Looked up from germline, CDR1 is MNHEY and CDR2 is SVGAGI. The ends lost 4 bases at V and 3 bases at J; junction bases unmatched: 9. This CDR3 has 16 residues. The CDR3 sequence: CASSWTGTGREETQYF. As DNA, the CDR3 is TGTGCCAGCAGTTGGACCGGGACAGGGAGGGAAGAGACCCAGTACTTC.

The chain joins TRBV6-5 to TRBJ1-2; D gene unclear. V was clipped by 10 bases and J by 4 bases, with 16 bases between them. The CDR3 has 13 amino acids. Germline V CDR1 and CDR2: MNHEY, SVGAGI. The CDR3 here is CATQRDTSYGYTF. CDR3 in DNA: TGTGCCACCCAACGCGACACGAGCTATGGCTACACCTTC.

This clonotype was found once. The gene calls are TRBV14 and TRBJ2-3, with TRBD1 identical over 8 bases. V lost 3 bases and J lost 2; bases outside the gene matches: 4. From germline, CDR1 is SGHDN and CDR2 FVKESK. CDR3 length: 15 amino acids. This CDR3 reads CASSQTGALTDTQYF. CDR3 DNA sequence: TGTGCCAGCAGCCAGACAGGGGCGCTCACAGATACGCAGTATTTT.

This clonotype was observed a few times. The chain has TRBV12-3 or TRBV12-4 and TRBJ2-7; D unresolved. Trimming took 4 bases from V and 2 from J, leaving 12 bases between them. CDR3 length equals 14 residues. The CDR3 loop reads CASSSLTRPYEQYF. CDR3 in DNA: TGTGCCAGCAGTTCACTTACCAGACCCTACGAGCAGTACTTC.

The rearrangement uses TRBV4-2 and TRBJ1-1; unclear D gene. V lost 4 bases to trimming and J lost 5 bases, with 14 bases between them. The CDR3 totals 14 residues. The germline V gene encodes CDR1 LGHNA and CDR2 YNFKEQ. The chain's CDR3 is CASSPLGSRTEAFF. DNA of the CDR3: TGTGCCAGCAGCCCTTTAGGGAGTAGGACTGAAGCTTTCTTT.

About this clonotype itself: The CDR3 end shows no conserved phenylalanine or tryptophan, and so a read error is likely. The rearrangement joins TRBV7-2 to TRBJ2-1, with 15 bases aligning to TRBD2. CDR1 is SGHTA, CDR2 FQGNSA, per germline. V shed 6 bases, J shed 2 bases, and the junction held 5 bases outside the gene matches. The CDR3 spans 17 residues. The CDR3 is CASRRTSGGAPYNEQFL. In nucleotides, the CDR3 is TGTGCCAGCAGGAGGACTAGCGGGGGGGCTCCCTACAATGAGCAGTTCTTG.

This chain links TRBV18 with TRBJ2-2; possibly TRBD2 for D (5 bases). The CDR3 has 15 amino acids. V lost 4 bases and J 0 bases, leaving 9 bases between the germline ends. CDR1 and CDR2 (germline): KGHSH, LQKENI. CDR3 loop: CASSQLDANTGELFF. The CDR3 DNA reads TGTGCCAGCTCACAACTAGACGCGAACACCGGGGAGCTGTTTTTT.

This clonotype was counted once. The CDR3 protein is CSARPPRLAGTDTQYF. DNA of the CDR3: TGCAGTGCTAGACCACCGAGACTAGCGGGTACAGATACGCAGTATTTT. The chain employs TRBV20-1 and TRBJ2-3, with 10 bases lining up with TRBD2. V was clipped by 2 bases and J by 3 bases; unmatched bases: 8. Per germline, CDR1 DFQATT and CDR2 SNEGSKA (reference sequence). CDR3 length: 16 residues.

The chain is built from TRBV29-1 and TRBJ2-1, with 13 bases identical to TRBD2. CDR3 length: 16 residues. V was clipped by 5 bases and J by 2 bases; unmatched bases: 6. Germline loops: CDR1 SQVTM, CDR2 ANQGSEA. CDR3 residues: CSVTSGRAGTYNEQFF. DNA for the CDR3: TGCAGCGTTACTAGCGGGAGGGCCGGGACCTACAATGAGCAGTTCTTC.

J is TRBJ2-7 and V is TRBV27; no reliable D call. Trimming removed 8 bases from V and 2 bases from J, with 16 bases in between. Germline CDR1 reads MNHEY; CDR2 reads SMNVEV (reference sequence). The CDR3 consists of 14 residues. CDR3: CASWRDGLPYEQYF. The CDR3 coding sequence is TGTGCCAGCTGGAGAGACGGATTACCCTACGAGCAGTACTTC.

The gene calls are TRBV7-9 and TRBJ2-1; 15 nucleotides align to TRBD2. Germline trimming cut 1 base from V and 2 bases from J; bases unmatched to any gene: 6. The CDR3 extends over 19 amino acids. Germline V gives CDR1 SEHNR, CDR2 FQNEAQ (reference sequence). Written as DNA, the CDR3 is TGTGCCAGCAGCTTAGGTGCGGGACTAGCGGGGGGCACCTACAATGAGCAGTTCTTC. Amino acids: CASSLGAGLAGGTYNEQFF.

V usage is TRBV30 and J usage is TRBJ1-2; D gene uncertain. CDR1 is GTSNPN and CDR2 is SVGIG in the germline V gene (reference sequence). The CDR3 length is 13 residues. Trimming stripped 0 bases from V and 3 bases from J, with 8 bases between. The CDR3 sequence is CAWSVQMDYGYTF. CDR3 sequence (DNA): TGTGCCTGGAGTGTACAGATGGACTATGGCTACACCTTC.

This chain links TRBV12-3 or TRBV12-4 with TRBJ2-3, with 15 positions matching TRBD2. CDR3 size: 18 residues. Germline trimming cut 5 bases from V and 6 bases from J; bases unmatched to any gene: 12. CDR3 in DNA: TGTGCCAGCAGTATCTCGGGACTAGCGGGAGGTTCCCAGGATACGCAGTATTTT. Amino acid sequence: CASSISGLAGGSQDTQYF.

J is TRBJ2-7 and V is TRBV29-1; 7 bases are shared with TRBD1. The CDR3 has 15 residues. Trimming at V came to 4 bases and at J to 1 base, leaving 10 bases not matched to a gene. Germline CDR1 and CDR2: SQVTM and ANQGSEA. The CDR3 is CSVVTGLGGSYEQYF. CDR3 sequence (DNA): TGCAGCGTTGTGACAGGGCTGGGTGGTTCCTACGAGCAGTACTTC.